Each of the 20 T cell receptor beta chains below was sequenced from the same sample in a study of blood T cell repertoires in COVID-19. Assay used: immunoSEQ multiplex PCR; TCRdb lists only in-frame clones, some missing. The sample includes roughly 410,000 clones, about 89% of them seen just once. The sequenced sample was peripheral blood. These receptor sequences come from a man aged 35 to 55 with acute or convalescent COVID-19.

This clone has a handful of counts. The gene calls are TRBV7-9 and TRBJ1-4; unclear D gene. The CDR3 spans 12 residues. The V end was cut by 4 bases, the J end by 8 bases, with 8 bases between. Germline V gene lookup returns CDR1 SEHNR and CDR2 FQNEAQ (reference sequence). DNA of the CDR3: TGTGCCAGCAGCTACGTCCGGGAAAAACTGTTTTTT. The encoded protein is CASSYVREKLFF.

The sample holds a few counts of this clone. The chain combines TRBV11-2 with TRBJ2-5, with TRBD2 matching over 10 bases. Germline assignment: CDR1 SGHAT and CDR2 FQNNGV. Trimming removed 6 bases from V and 5 bases from J; junction bases left unmatched: 6. CDR3 length: 14 residues. This CDR3 is CASSFSGRQETQYF. The CDR3 region has the DNA TGTGCCAGCAGTTTTAGCGGGAGGCAGGAGACCCAGTACTTC.

The chain recombines TRBV3-1 (or the pseudogene TRBV3-2) with TRBJ2-7; D perhaps matches TRBD1 (6 bases). The V end was cut by 4 bases, the J end by 2 bases, with 12 bases between. Germline V CDR1 and CDR2: LGHDT, YNNKEL (reference sequence). This CDR3 has 14 amino acids. The CDR3 coding sequence is TGTGCCAGCAGCCCGGGAAGGGGGACCTACGAGCAGTACTTC. Translating gives CASSPGRGTYEQYF.

This chain's CDR3 is CATTQLGGDYSNQPQHF. CDR3 DNA sequence: TGTGCCACCACCCAGTTGGGGGGAGATTATAGCAATCAGCCCCAGCATTTT. This sequence joins TRBV7-9 and TRBJ1-5, with D maybe TRBD1 (5 bases). The CDR3 loop spans 17 amino acids. The V gene lost 10 bases and the J gene lost 0 bases, with 22 bases spanning the gap. Germline V lookup: CDR1 SEHNR, CDR2 FQNEAQ (reference sequence). Full variable domain (outside the CDR3, taken from reference TRBV7-9 and TRBJ1-5): DTGVSQNPRHKITKRGQNVTFRCDPISEHNRLYWYRQTLGQGPEFLTYFQNEAQLEKSRLLSDRFSAERPKGSFSTLEIQRTEQGDSAMYLCATTQLGGDYSNQPQHFGDGTRLSIL.

The chain uses TRBV6-5 and TRBJ1-6; D might be TRBD1 (5 bases). The length of the CDR3 is 14 residues. V was clipped by 8 bases and J by 7 bases, with 15 bases between them. CDR1 and CDR2 from the germline V gene are MNHEY and SVGAGI. The CDR3 here is CASASGRGNSPLHF. CDR3 in DNA: TGTGCCAGCGCTTCCGGACGGGGGAATTCACCCCTCCACTTT.

This clone was detected a few times. V gene TRBV5-4 combines with J gene TRBJ2-2; D might be TRBD1 (6 bases). CDR1 and CDR2 (germline): SGHNT, YYREEE (reference sequence). V gave up 2 bases and J gave up 6 bases, with 11 bases separating them. The CDR3 length is 14 residues. The CDR3 bases are TGTGCCAGCAGCTTTTTCAGGGGTCCCGGGGAGCTGTTTTTT. The encoded protein is CASSFFRGPGELFF.

The chain carries TRBV5-4 and TRBJ2-7, with D possibly being TRBD2 (7 bases). Germline CDR1 reads SGHNT; CDR2 reads YYREEE (reference sequence). The CDR3 loop spans 17 amino acids. Trimming took off 0 bases at V and 0 bases at J, with 16 bases between the two ends. CDR3 DNA: TGTGCCAGCAGCTTGGGAGGGGGGGGCGCGGGCTCCTACGAGCAGTACTTC. Residues: CASSLGGGGAGSYEQYF.

The gene calls are TRBV5-4 and TRBJ1-2, with TRBD1 identical over 7 bases. V was pared by 4 bases and J by 4 bases, with 10 bases of the junction left unmatched. Looked up from germline, CDR1 is SGHNT and CDR2 is YYREEE (reference sequence). The CDR3 sequence is 15 residues long. The chain's CDR3 is CASSTPKDRSYGYTF. In nucleotides, the CDR3 is TGTGCCAGCAGCACCCCAAAGGACAGGAGCTATGGCTACACCTTC.

V gene TRBV7-8 combines with J gene TRBJ1-5, with D perhaps matching TRBD1 (6 bases). Germline V gene sequence: CDR1 SGHVS, CDR2 FQNEAQ. The germline V and J ends were trimmed by 6 bases and 2 bases, with 11 bases remaining between them. The CDR3 extends over 14 amino acids. CDR3 in amino acids: CASSFNRGNQPQHF. CDR3 sequence (DNA): TGTGCCAGCAGTTTTAACAGGGGCAATCAGCCCCAGCATTTT. Supplemented by reference TRBV7-8 and TRBJ1-5, the full variable domain reads GAGVSQSPRYKVAKRGQDVALRCDPISGHVSLFWYQQALGQGPEFLTYFQNEAQLDKSGLPSDRFFAERPEGSVSTLKIQRTQQEDSAVYLCASSFNRGNQPQHFGDGTRLSIL.

CDR3 DNA sequence: TGTGCCAGCAGTTACTCGGAGAGCTCTGGAAACACCATATATTTT. As protein: CASSYSESSGNTIYF. The rearrangement joins TRBV6-5 to TRBJ1-3; D unclear. Germline CDR1 is MNHEY and CDR2 is SVGAGI. The CDR3 runs to 15 residues. The ends were cut back, 0 bases at V and 0 bases at J, with 6 bases in the middle.

This chain uses TRBV18 with TRBJ1-3; TRBD1 matches at 7 bases. With 6 bases clipped from V and 2 bases from J, the junction kept 1 base outside the gene matches. Germline lookup yields CDR1 KGHSH and CDR2 LQKENI. The CDR3 covers 13 residues. The CDR3 nucleotides read TGTGCCAGCTCGACAGGGCCTGGAAACACCATATATTTT. Residues: CASSTGPGNTIYF.

Notes on this clone: One junction end does not reproduce the germline sequence, and a read error may be involved. CDR3 DNA sequence: TGTGCCAGCAGTGAAGACCAGCGCCAGCATTTT. Translating gives CASSEDQRQHF. V usage is TRBV2 and J usage is TRBJ1-5; D is unclear. The CDR3 loop spans 11 amino acids. CDR1 is SNHLY and CDR2 is FYNNEI in the germline V gene.

This clone was observed a handful of times. The chain uses TRBV28 and TRBJ2-2; tentatively, D is TRBD2 (6 bases). Germline V lookup: CDR1 MDHEN, CDR2 SYDVKM. V lost 4 bases and J lost 6, with 15 bases in between. The length of the CDR3 is 15 residues. CDR3 in DNA: TGTGCCAGCAGTTGGGACCGGGGAGGATCCGGGGAGCTGTTTTTT. It specifies CASSWDRGGSGELFF.

V and J are TRBV19 and TRBJ1-1, with D unclear. The CDR3 is 13 amino acids. CDR1 is LNHDA and CDR2 is SQIVND in the germline V gene (reference sequence). The V gene lost 5 bases and the J gene lost 2 bases, with 9 bases spanning the gap. This chain's CDR3 is CASSSPDNTEAFF. CDR3 nucleotides: TGTGCCAGTAGTTCCCCAGATAACACTGAAGCTTTCTTT.

The chain is built from TRBV28 and TRBJ1-1; perhaps TRBD1 as D (6 bases). Trimming removed 6 bases at V and 0 bases at J, with 29 bases between. CDR1 MDHEN and CDR2 SYDVKM come from the germline V gene. The CDR3 sequence is 20 residues long. The CDR3, as DNA: TGTGCCAGCAGCCGAAGCTTTCCGGGACACAATCCGGGGATGAACACTGAAGCTTTCTTT. Protein product: CASSRSFPGHNPGMNTEAFF.

The chain links TRBV5-8 to TRBJ1-2; 8 positions match TRBD1. This CDR3 comprises 15 residues. The germline gives CDR1 SGHTS, CDR2 YDEGEE. J lost 1 base, V lost 4 bases, and 6 bases had no gene match. The CDR3 is CASSDGQGINYGYTF. The CDR3 coding sequence is TGTGCCAGCAGCGATGGACAGGGAATTAACTATGGCTACACCTTC.

This sequence joins TRBV19 and TRBJ2-1; D not certain. CDR3 length: 14 residues. Looked up from germline, CDR1 is LNHDA and CDR2 is SQIVND (reference sequence). V gave up 3 bases and J gave up 6 bases, with 12 bases separating them. CDR3 nucleotide sequence: TGTGCCAGTAGTATGGGTCACAGATTCAATGAGCAGTTCTTC. This codes for CASSMGHRFNEQFF.

The V call is TRBV15, the J call TRBJ2-3; D gene uncertain. Per germline, CDR1 LNHNV and CDR2 YYDKDF (reference sequence). The V gene lost 1 base and the J gene lost 5 bases, with 4 bases spanning the gap. The CDR3 contains 12 residues. The CDR3 coding sequence is TGTGCCACCAGCAGAGCCAAAGATACGCAGTATTTT. Translation: CATSRAKDTQYF.

The J gene is TRBJ2-1, the V gene TRBV7-8, with D maybe TRBD2 (5 bases). V was pared by 4 bases and J by 2 bases, with 12 bases between. CDR1 and CDR2 from the germline V gene are SGHVS and FQNEAQ. This CDR3 is built from 15 residues. The CDR3 DNA reads as TGTGCCAGCAGCTCCAGCGGCCACCCCTACAATGAGCAGTTCTTC. Amino acids: CASSSSGHPYNEQFF.

The chain links TRBV4-1 to TRBJ1-1; D uncertain. Germline CDR1 reads MGHRA; CDR2 reads YSYEKL. CDR3 length: 13 amino acids. V lost 0 bases, J lost 5 bases, and 7 bases lay in between. In nucleotides, the CDR3 is TGCGCCAGCAGCCAAGATTACAGAACTGAAGCTTTCTTT. Translation: CASSQDYRTEAFF.